This TCR beta chain emerged from a study of neurological immune-mediated disorders (dated by TCRdb to 2018 to 2020). The study in broad terms: Of the approximately 34 multiple sclerosis patients, around 30 had relapsing-remitting MS and 3 had secondary progressive MS. The study compared peripheral blood TCR-beta repertoires of HTLV-I-associated myelopathy (HAM/TSP) patients, multiple sclerosis patients and healthy controls using UMI-based sequencing. Alongside PBMC samples, the set of more than 85 TCR-beta libraries contained longitudinal samples, technical triplicates, and paired CD4+ and CD8+ T-cell subsets that had been sorted. Longitudinal HAM/TSP and healthy donors had 3 time-points each (3-40 month intervals). Of the roughly 70 subjects in the cohort, about 14 were HAM/TSP patients, about 35 were multiple sclerosis patients, and about 20 were healthy controls. Study-level results and caveats: In a phylogenetic analysis, the repertoires of 18 out of 34 MS patients fell into a single cluster of related CDR3 sequences, pointing to a possible signature at the repertoire level. TCR clonal expansion was highest in HAM/TSP patients and lowest in MS patients, with MS patients falling below even healthy controls. No identical CDR3 amino acid sequences were found to be shared among expanded clones across subjects, suggesting that TCR-beta repertoires were private in all groups. No association of the MS cluster with clinical or MRI features was observed, and the need for larger cohorts was stated by the authors.

Taken with the paper, the label for time point translates to: longitudinal time-point 2. Unsorted PBMC libraries were generated from 2 million PBMCs stored in RNAlater at -80 °C until RNA extraction. The multiple sclerosis patients were enrolled in a US clinical protocol that used magnetic resonance imaging to evaluate disease progression. Peripheral blood underwent Ficoll-Hypaque density gradient centrifugation to isolate PBMCs, which were then cryopreserved in liquid nitrogen. Trimming takes 2 bases off V and 12 bases off J; junction bases not matched to a gene: 8. From a lookup of the germline V gene, CDR1 and CDR2 are MGHRA and YSYEKL. The CDR3 holds 16 amino acids from the cysteine to the phenylalanine. CDR3 DNA only is kept here, 48 bases in frame from base 1. This clonotype was counted many times. Its antigen has not been determined. Qualities for individual bases were not recorded, and no much larger clone is one base off.

cDNA was synthesized by template-switch 5'RACE using a primer carrying a 10-nucleotide random unique molecular identifier by which each TCR transcript was tagged. Each sequencing run produced over 190 million TCR-beta sequences covering 15-18 subjects. The RNeasy kit was used for extraction of total RNA. TCR-beta VDJ regions were amplified with primers for the TCR constant region and the 5'RACE anchor, using the KAPA Real-time Library Amplification kit. Sample indexes and Illumina adaptors were added in a first PCR, after which library yield was increased in a second PCR. After Ampure bead purification, the TCR product of roughly 650 bp was size-selected on a 2% E-gel SizeSelection system. Before pooling, library quality was checked on a Bioanalyzer, concentration was measured with Qubit, and libraries were quantified with the Kapa Library Quantification kit. An Illumina HiSeq 2500 was used to sequence the libraries paired-end at 2 x 150 bp. To increase sequence diversity, roughly 24-32% phiX was spiked into each library pool. The original pipeline was this. Quality-filtered reads were processed with the UMI-based MiGEC pipeline, which removed over 80% of raw TCR sequences during error correction. IMGT germline references were used for aligning VDJ genes, and each clonotype was defined as a unique CDR3 amino acid sequence together with its V-J genes. Clonal expansion, Shannon diversity and CDR3 relatedness (CalcPairwiseDistances, ClusterSamples) were evaluated with VDJtools, and phylogenetic trees were built with CLCbio workbench. Using coefficient-of-variation modelling across technical triplicates, the study counted a clone as expanded if it had at least 8 unique UMIs. The public reads were reanalyzed by TCRdb: fastp trimming at Q25, MiXCR alignment, in-frame beta chains only. Entries are consolidated by CDR3 protein sequence, retaining the most common genes and DNA. The V and J calls here are based on TCRdb, not the publication. In all, the sample holds about 80,000 distinct CDR3 sequences, and 5.8% of those were seen once. The ten largest clones add up to over 7% of the sample.

The receptor comes from a woman aged 55-70 years with multiple sclerosis. The rearrangement combines TRBV4-1 with TRBJ2-1, and TRBD2 matches 15 of the central bases. Input material: PBMCs. The DNA is as follows: TGCGCCAGCAGCCAACTCGGACTAGCGGGGGGGAAAGCGCAGTTCTTC. It translates as CASSQLGLAGGKAQFF.